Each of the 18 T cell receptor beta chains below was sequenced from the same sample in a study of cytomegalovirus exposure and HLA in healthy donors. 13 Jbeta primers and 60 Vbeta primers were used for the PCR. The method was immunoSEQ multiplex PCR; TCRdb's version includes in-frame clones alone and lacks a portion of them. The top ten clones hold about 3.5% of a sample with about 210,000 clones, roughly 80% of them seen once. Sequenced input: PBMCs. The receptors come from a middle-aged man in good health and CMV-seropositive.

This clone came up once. The CDR3 spells CASSLSQVGGETQYF. The CDR3 nucleotides are TGTGCCAGCAGCCTATCGCAAGTGGGGGGAGAGACCCAGTACTTC. The rearrangement uses TRBV11-2 and TRBJ2-5, with D perhaps TRBD2 (6 bases). Germline CDR1 reads SGHAT; CDR2 reads FQNNGV. The CDR3 spans 15 residues. Trimming removed 5 bases from V and 4 bases from J, with 17 bases in between.

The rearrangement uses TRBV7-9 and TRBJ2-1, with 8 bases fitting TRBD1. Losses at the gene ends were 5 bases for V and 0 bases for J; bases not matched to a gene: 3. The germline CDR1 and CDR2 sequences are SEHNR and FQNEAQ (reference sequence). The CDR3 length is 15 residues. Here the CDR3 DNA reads TGTGCCAGCAGCATTACAGGGGGCTCCTACAATGAGCAGTTCTTC. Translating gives CASSITGGSYNEQFF.

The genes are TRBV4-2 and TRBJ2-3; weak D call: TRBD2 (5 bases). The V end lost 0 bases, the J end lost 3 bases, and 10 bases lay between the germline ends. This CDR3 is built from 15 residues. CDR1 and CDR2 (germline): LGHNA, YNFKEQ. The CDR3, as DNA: TGTGCCAGCAGCCAAGAAGCGGTTAGAACAGATACGCAGTATTTT. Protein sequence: CASSQEAVRTDTQYF.

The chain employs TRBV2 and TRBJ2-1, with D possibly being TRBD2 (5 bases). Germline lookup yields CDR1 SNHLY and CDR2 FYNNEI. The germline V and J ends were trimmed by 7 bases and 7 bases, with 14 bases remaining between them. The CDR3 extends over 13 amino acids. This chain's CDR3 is CASTLVKRNEQFF. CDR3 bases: TGTGCCAGCACACTAGTCAAGAGGAATGAGCAGTTCTTC.

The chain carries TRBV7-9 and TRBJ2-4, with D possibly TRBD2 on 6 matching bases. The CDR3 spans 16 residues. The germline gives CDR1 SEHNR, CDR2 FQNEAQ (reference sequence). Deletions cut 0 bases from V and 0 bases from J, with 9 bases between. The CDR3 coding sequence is TGTGCCAGCAGCTTAGCGGGGGGAATAGCCAAAAACATTCAGTACTTC. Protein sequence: CASSLAGGIAKNIQYF.

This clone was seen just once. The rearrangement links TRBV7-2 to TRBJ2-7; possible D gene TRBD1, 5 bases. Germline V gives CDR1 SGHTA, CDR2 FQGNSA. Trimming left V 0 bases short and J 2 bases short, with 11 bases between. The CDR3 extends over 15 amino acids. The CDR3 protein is CASSLAGWGPYEQYF. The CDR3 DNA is TGTGCCAGCAGCTTAGCTGGGTGGGGCCCCTACGAGCAGTACTTC.

The chain's CDR3 is CASSTSIHEQYF. CDR3 in DNA: TGTGCCAGCAGCACCAGTATCCACGAGCAGTACTTC. This chain links TRBV7-9 with TRBJ2-7; no firm D call. The CDR3 has 12 residues. V lost 5 bases and J lost 5, with 10 bases in between. The germline V gene has CDR1 SEHNR and CDR2 FQNEAQ (reference sequence).

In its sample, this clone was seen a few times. The CDR3 DNA follows: TGTGCCAGTAGTCCGACAGGATCCTACGAGCAGTACTTC. Translated: CASSPTGSYEQYF. The chain has TRBV19 and TRBJ2-7; tentatively, D is TRBD1 (6 bases). CDR1 is LNHDA, CDR2 SQIVND, per germline (reference sequence). Trimming left V 5 bases short and J 1 base short, with 9 bases between. The CDR3 extends over 13 amino acids.

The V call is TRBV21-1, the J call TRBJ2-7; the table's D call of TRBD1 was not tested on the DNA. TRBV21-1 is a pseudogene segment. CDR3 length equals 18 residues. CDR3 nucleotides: TGTGCCAGCAGCAAAGGTCTAGTTCAGGACAGGGGCCTCAACGAGCAGTACTTC. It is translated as CASSKGLVQDRGLNEQYF.

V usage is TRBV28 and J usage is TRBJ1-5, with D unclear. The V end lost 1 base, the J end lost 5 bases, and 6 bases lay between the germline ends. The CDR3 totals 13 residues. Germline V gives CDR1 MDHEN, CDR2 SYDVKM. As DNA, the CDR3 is TGTGCCAGCAGTTTATTTCCGGATCAGCCCCAGCATTTT. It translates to CASSLFPDQPQHF.

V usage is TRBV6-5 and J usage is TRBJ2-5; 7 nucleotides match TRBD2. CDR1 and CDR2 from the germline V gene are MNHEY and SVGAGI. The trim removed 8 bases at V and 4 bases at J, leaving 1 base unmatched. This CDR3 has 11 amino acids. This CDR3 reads CASGRVETQYF. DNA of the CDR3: TGTGCCAGCGGGAGGGTAGAGACCCAGTACTTC.

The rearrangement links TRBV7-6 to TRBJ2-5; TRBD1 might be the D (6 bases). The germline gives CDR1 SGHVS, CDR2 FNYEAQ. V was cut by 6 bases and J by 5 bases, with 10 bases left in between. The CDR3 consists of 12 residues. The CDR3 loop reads CASSRQVETQYF. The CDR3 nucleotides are TGTGCCAGCAGTCGACAGGTGGAGACCCAGTACTTC.

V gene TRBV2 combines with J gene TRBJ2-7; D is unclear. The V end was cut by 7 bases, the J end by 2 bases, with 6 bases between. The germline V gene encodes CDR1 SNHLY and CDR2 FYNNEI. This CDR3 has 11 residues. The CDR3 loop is CASNPTYEQYF. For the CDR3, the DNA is TGTGCCAGCAATCCCACCTACGAGCAGTACTTC. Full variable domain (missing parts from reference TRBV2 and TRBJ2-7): EPEVTQTPSHQVTQMGQEVILRCVPISNHLYFYWYRQILGQKVEFLVSFYNNEISEKSEIFDDQFSVERPDGSNFTLKIRSTKLEDSAMYFCASNPTYEQYFGPGTRLTVT.

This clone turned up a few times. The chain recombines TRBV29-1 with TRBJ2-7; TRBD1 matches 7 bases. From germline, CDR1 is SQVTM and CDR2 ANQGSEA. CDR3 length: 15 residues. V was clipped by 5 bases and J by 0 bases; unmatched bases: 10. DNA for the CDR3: TGCAGCGTTTACTCGGGACAGTACAGCTCCTACGAGCAGTACTTC. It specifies CSVYSGQYSSYEQYF.

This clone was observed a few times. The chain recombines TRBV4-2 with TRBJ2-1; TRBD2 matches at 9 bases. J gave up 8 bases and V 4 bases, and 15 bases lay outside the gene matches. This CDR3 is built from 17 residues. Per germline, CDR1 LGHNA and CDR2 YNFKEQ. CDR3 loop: CASSLPYAGGGEDEQFF. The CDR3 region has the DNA TGTGCCAGCAGCCTCCCCTACGCGGGAGGGGGCGAGGATGAGCAGTTCTTC.

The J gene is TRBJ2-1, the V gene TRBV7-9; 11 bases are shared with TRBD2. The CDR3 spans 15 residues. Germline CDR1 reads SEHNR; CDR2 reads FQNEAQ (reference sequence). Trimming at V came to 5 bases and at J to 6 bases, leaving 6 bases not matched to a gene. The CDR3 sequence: CASSLGTSGFNEQFF. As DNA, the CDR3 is TGTGCCAGCAGCCTCGGGACTAGCGGTTTCAATGAGCAGTTCTTC. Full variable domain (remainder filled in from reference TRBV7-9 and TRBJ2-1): DTGVSQNPRHKITKRGQNVTFRCDPISEHNRLYWYRQTLGQGPEFLTYFQNEAQLEKSRLLSDRFSAERPKGSFSTLEIQRTEQGDSAMYLCASSLGTSGFNEQFFGPGTRLTVL.

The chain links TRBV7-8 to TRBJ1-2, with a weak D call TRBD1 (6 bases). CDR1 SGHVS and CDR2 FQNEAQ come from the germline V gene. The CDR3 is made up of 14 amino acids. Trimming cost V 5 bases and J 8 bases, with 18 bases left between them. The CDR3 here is CASSPQGPARGYTF. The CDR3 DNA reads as TGTGCCAGCAGCCCCCAGGGGCCGGCTCGGGGCTACACCTTC.

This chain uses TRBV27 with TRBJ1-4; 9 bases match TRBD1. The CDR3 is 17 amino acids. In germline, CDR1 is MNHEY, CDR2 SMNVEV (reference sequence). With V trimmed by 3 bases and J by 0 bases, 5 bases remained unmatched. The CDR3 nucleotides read TGTGCCAGCAGTTTGGGACAGGGACCTGCAACTAATGAAAAACTGTTTTTT. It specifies CASSLGQGPATNEKLFF.